This TCR beta chain was identified in a study of cytomegalovirus exposure and HLA in healthy donors. Germline V gene sequence: CDR1 SGHRS, CDR2 YFSETQ. V lost 1 base, J lost 6 bases, and 13 bases lay in between. CDR3 length equals 14 residues. Details on this clone: The antigen is not known.

Notes on the study in general: Most subjects had HLA-A and HLA-B alleles reportedly predicted accurately by TCR beta sequences.

Primers: 60 Vbeta forward and 13 Jbeta reverse. The protocol was immunoSEQ multiplex PCR, while the TCRdb copy is restricted to in-frame clones and leaves out a portion. The sample has under 300,000 clones, around 86% seen once. Sequenced input: PBMCs. The clonotype originates from a man in his forties or fifties in good health and CMV-seropositive. The chain carries TRBV5-1 and TRBJ1-2, with a possible D match to TRBD1 (6 bases). The CDR3 protein is CASSLTGQGNGYTF. The DNA of the CDR3 is TGCGCCAGCAGCTTGACAGGGCAGGGTAATGGCTACACCTTC. The entire variable domain, with the rest obtained from reference TRBV5-1 and TRBJ1-2, is as follows: KAGVTQTPRYLIKTRGQQVTLSCSPISGHRSVSWYQQTPGQGLQFLFEYFSETQRNKGNFPGRFSGRQFSNSRSEMNVSTLELGDSALYLCASSLTGQGNGYTFGSGTRLTVV.